Presented here are 10 T cell receptor beta chains from one specimen sequenced in a study of blood T cell repertoires in COVID-19. Measured with immunoSEQ multiplex PCR; TCRdb has only the in-frame clones, and not every one. Of about 300,000 clones in the sample, 88% were seen once. The sequenced sample consisted of peripheral blood. These receptors came from a woman in her thirties who had recovered from COVID-19.

The rearrangement links TRBV18 to TRBJ1-6, with D unresolved. The CDR3 runs 13 residues. The V end was cut by 3 bases, the J end by 11 bases, with 11 bases between. Germline assignment: CDR1 KGHSH and CDR2 LQKENI. As DNA, the CDR3 is TGTGCCAGCTCACCTTCTTCCAGGCCACCCCTCCACTTT. Translating it yields CASSPSSRPPLHF. The whole variable domain, filled in from reference TRBV18 and TRBJ1-6, reads NAGVMQNPRHLVRRRGQEARLRCSPMKGHSHVYWYRQLPEEGLKFMVYLQKENIIDESGMPKERFSAEFPKEGPSILRIQQVVRGDSAAYFCASSPSSRPPLHFGNGTRLTVT.

This clone occurred once. J is TRBJ2-3 and V is TRBV7-9; TRBD2 agrees at 7 bases. The CDR3 loop spans 15 amino acids. The J segment lost 2 bases and the V segment lost 0 bases, leaving 2 bases of the junction unmatched. Germline CDR1 reads SEHNR; CDR2 reads FQNEAQ (reference sequence). CDR3: CASSLALADTDTQYF. The CDR3 DNA sequence: TGTGCCAGCAGCTTAGCGCTAGCGGACACAGATACGCAGTATTTT.

The V and J genes are TRBV7-8 and TRBJ2-5; D call uncertain. The CDR3 has 14 amino acids. Germline assignment: CDR1 SGHVS and CDR2 FQNEAQ. The ends were cut back, 1 base at V and 2 bases at J, with 8 bases in the middle. CDR3 loop: CASSLVASQETQYF. Here the CDR3 DNA reads TGTGCCAGCAGCTTAGTGGCATCTCAAGAGACCCAGTACTTC.

This sequence joins TRBV7-2 and TRBJ2-5, with 7 bases that match TRBD1. Trimming removed 6 bases from V and 4 bases from J; junction bases left unmatched: 11. CDR1 and CDR2 from the germline V gene are SGHTA and FQGNSA. CDR3 size: 15 residues. Here the CDR3 reads CASSRGGTRGETQYF. CDR3 DNA: TGTGCCAGCAGTCGAGGGGGCACAAGAGGAGAGACCCAGTACTTC.

This clone was seen a handful of times. The V gene is TRBV10-3, the J gene TRBJ1-2; D call uncertain. The germline V and J ends were trimmed by 0 bases and 9 bases, with 11 bases remaining between them. This CDR3 is built from 13 residues. Germline V gene lookup returns CDR1 ENHRY and CDR2 SYGVKD. The CDR3 loop is CAISESNSISYTF. The DNA of the CDR3 is TGTGCCATCAGTGAGTCGAATAGTATCAGCTACACCTTC.

V is TRBV5-6 and J is TRBJ2-1; weak D call: TRBD2 (6 bases). There are 12 residues in the CDR3. V was clipped by 0 bases and J by 12 bases, with 10 bases between them. Germline assignment: CDR1 SGHDT and CDR2 YYEEEE. The CDR3 reads CASSLDLGGQFF. The CDR3 region has the DNA TGTGCCAGCAGCTTGGACCTCGGGGGGCAGTTCTTC.

V and J are TRBV28 and TRBJ2-1; a weak D match, TRBD2 (7 bases). The V end was cut by 6 bases, the J end by 0 bases, with 15 bases between. Germline lookup yields CDR1 MDHEN and CDR2 SYDVKM. This CDR3 has 16 amino acids. The CDR3 nucleotides are TGTGCCAGCAGCACCGGGGGGCGTAGCTCCTACAATGAGCAGTTCTTC. It specifies CASSTGGRSSYNEQFF.

This clone was detected a few times. CDR3 nucleotide sequence: TGTGCCAGCAGTCCATTTTCGGGTGGGGCCAACGTCCTGACTTTC. Amino acids: CASSPFSGGANVLTF. The genes are TRBV28 and TRBJ2-6; D not resolved. Germline CDR1 MDHEN, CDR2 SYDVKM. The V end was cut by 5 bases, the J end by 3 bases, with 11 bases between. CDR3 size: 15 residues.

The CDR3 DNA reads as TGTGCCAGCAGTTTAGTCCAGACAGATACGCAGTATTTT. Residues: CASSLVQTDTQYF. This rearrangement joins TRBV28 to TRBJ2-3; D gene unclear. The CDR3 covers 13 residues. The germline V gene has CDR1 MDHEN and CDR2 SYDVKM. With 2 bases removed from V and 3 bases from J, the gap between germline ends came to 6 bases.

The rearrangement links TRBV6-5 to TRBJ1-2; tentatively, D is TRBD1 (6 bases). V was clipped by 6 bases and J by 4 bases, with 12 bases between them. The V gene's germline CDR1 is MNHEY and CDR2 SVGAGI. The CDR3 is made up of 13 amino acids. CDR3 DNA: TGTGCCAGCAGAATACAGGGAACCTATGGCTACACCTTC. Protein product: CASRIQGTYGYTF.